Following are 17 T cell receptor beta chains from one sample sequenced in a study of OX40 agonist ivuxolimab in advanced cancers. Clones were read by immunoSEQ multiplex PCR, and TCRdb kept only the in-frame ones, dropping some. The table shows 65,000 to 90,000 clones, with 90% occurring only once. This material consisted of CD4+ or CD8+ T cells sorted from blood, taken in a trial of the OX40 agonist ivuxolimab. Every receptor here comes from an adult with an advanced solid tumor such as melanoma, head and neck, liver or kidney cancer.

CDR3 protein: CASSPILAGVGANEQYF. In DNA, the CDR3 is TGTGCCAGCAGCCCGATATTAGCGGGAGTCGGGGCCAACGAGCAGTACTTC. V is TRBV7-8 and J is TRBJ2-7; 9 nucleotides align to TRBD2. CDR3 length equals 17 residues. The germline V gene encodes CDR1 SGHVS and CDR2 FQNEAQ. Losses at the gene ends were 5 bases for V and 5 bases for J; bases not matched to a gene: 16.

CDR3 nucleotide sequence: TGTGCCTGGAGTGGTGGGACAACCTACAATGAGCAGTTCTTC. The encoded protein is CAWSGGTTYNEQFF. The chain couples TRBV30 to TRBJ2-1; possible D gene TRBD1, 6 bases. Trimming took 1 base from V and 2 from J, leaving 9 bases between them. In germline, CDR1 is GTSNPN, CDR2 SVGIG (reference sequence). The length of the CDR3 is 14 residues. The full variable domain, completed using reference TRBV30 and TRBJ2-1, is SQTIHQWPATLVQPVGSPLSLECTVEGTSNPNLYWYRQAAGRGLQLLFYSVGIGQISSEVPQNLSASRPQDRQFILSSKKLLLSDSGFYLCAWSGGTTYNEQFFGPGTRLTVL.

CDR3: CASSESLLAGGDTGELFF. In DNA, the CDR3 is TGCGCCAGCAGTGAGTCGCTTCTAGCGGGAGGGGACACCGGGGAGCTGTTTTTT. The rearrangement links TRBV10-1 to TRBJ2-2; TRBD2 agrees at 12 bases. Per the germline V gene, CDR1 is WNHNN and CDR2 is SYGVQD (reference sequence). The trim removed 0 bases at V and 3 bases at J, leaving 5 bases unmatched. CDR3 length: 18 amino acids.

The chain joins TRBV5-1 to TRBJ2-7, with 11 bases identical to TRBD2. This CDR3 spans 16 amino acids. In germline, CDR1 is SGHRS, CDR2 YFSETQ. V lost 2 bases and J lost 1; bases outside the gene matches: 5. CDR3 in amino acids: CASSFGGLAGSYEQYF. The CDR3 nucleotides read TGCGCCAGCAGCTTTGGTGGACTAGCGGGTTCCTACGAGCAGTACTTC.

This chain links TRBV9 with TRBJ2-1, with TRBD2 as a possible D gene (5 bases). Trimming stripped 0 bases from V and 9 bases from J, with 10 bases between. This CDR3 comprises 13 residues. Germline V CDR1 and CDR2: SGDLS, YYNGEE. The chain's CDR3 is CASSVDLASEQFF. The CDR3 DNA reads TGTGCCAGCAGCGTAGATTTAGCGAGTGAGCAGTTCTTC. Using reference TRBV9 and TRBJ2-1 for the parts outside the CDR3, the full variable domain is DSGVTQTPKHLITATGQRVTLRCSPRSGDLSVYWYQQSLDQGLQFLIQYYNGEERAKGNILERFSAQQFPDLHSELNLSSLELGDSALYFCASSVDLASEQFFGPGTRLTVL.

CDR3 bases: TGTGCCAGCAGCCGAGATGGCGGGAGTATGACAGATACGCAGTATTTT. Protein sequence: CASSRDGGSMTDTQYF. The chain couples TRBV13 to TRBJ2-3; the match to TRBD2 covers 7 bases. The CDR3 loop spans 16 amino acids. Losses at the gene ends were 5 bases for V and 3 bases for J; bases not matched to a gene: 11. CDR1 is PRHDT and CDR2 is FYEKMQ in the germline V gene (reference sequence).

The chain couples TRBV11-2 to TRBJ2-5, with TRBD1 matching 7 bases. This CDR3 spans 15 amino acids. Germline CDR1 is SGHAT and CDR2 is FQNNGV. The V gene end was trimmed by 1 base and the J gene end by 5 bases; junction bases not matched to a gene: 7. The CDR3 DNA is TGTGCCAGCAGCTTAGGTGACAGGGATGAGGAGACCCAGTACTTC. Translation gives CASSLGDRDEETQYF.

This sequence joins TRBV2 and TRBJ1-1; D remains unclear. V lost 4 bases to trimming and J lost 0 bases, with 6 bases between them. Germline values: CDR1 SNHLY, CDR2 FYNNEI. The CDR3 is made up of 13 amino acids. CDR3 DNA: TGTGCCAGCAGTGGGACCCTGAACACTGAAGCTTTCTTT. Amino acid sequence: CASSGTLNTEAFF.

This clone was observed once. In the same sample, other DNA sequences code for this CDR3. V and J are TRBV11-3 and TRBJ2-2; maybe TRBD1 (5 bases). The V gene lost 4 bases and the J gene lost 6 bases, with 15 bases spanning the gap. The CDR3 loop spans 15 amino acids. Germline loops: CDR1 SGHNT, CDR2 YENEEA. CDR3 region: CASSSLGVNAGELFF. The CDR3 DNA reads TGTGCCAGCAGCTCTTTAGGGGTAAACGCCGGGGAGCTGTTTTTT.

The CDR3 DNA is TGTGCCAGCAGCTTTCTTGGAGGGCCCACAGATACGCAGTATTTT. Encoded protein: CASSFLGGPTDTQYF. The V call is TRBV5-8, the J call TRBJ2-3; tentative D call: TRBD2 (6 bases). With 2 bases removed from V and 2 bases from J, the gap between germline ends came to 12 bases. Germline V lookup: CDR1 SGHTS, CDR2 YDEGEE. CDR3 length equals 15 residues.

The chain combines TRBV11-2 with TRBJ2-7; 10 positions match TRBD2. The CDR3 runs 16 residues. Germline trimming cut 2 bases from V and 2 bases from J; bases unmatched to any gene: 6. Germline CDR1 and CDR2: SGHAT and FQNNGV. CDR3 bases: TGTGCCAGCAGCTTACCGCGGACTAGCGGTACCTACGAGCAGTACTTC. Translated, it gives CASSLPRTSGTYEQYF.

The chain employs TRBV4-1 and TRBJ2-1; TRBD2 aligns across 12 bases. CDR1 and CDR2 (germline): MGHRA, YSYEKL. V lost 4 bases, J lost 2 bases, and 9 bases stayed unmatched. This CDR3 is built from 18 residues. This CDR3 is CASSPLHLAGGPYNEQFF. The CDR3 DNA is TGCGCCAGCAGCCCCCTACACCTAGCGGGAGGGCCCTACAATGAGCAGTTCTTC.

The chain is built from TRBV5-1 and TRBJ2-3, with TRBD2 matching over 12 bases. The CDR3 runs 15 residues. Germline values: CDR1 SGHRS, CDR2 YFSETQ. Trimming took 4 bases from V and 7 from J; bases not matched to a gene: 7. CDR3 nucleotides: TGCGCCAGCAGCGCTGGACTAGCGGGGCCTTATACGCAGTATTTT. Its translation: CASSAGLAGPYTQYF.

The V and J genes are TRBV7-9 and TRBJ1-5; 7 bases match TRBD1. Losses at the gene ends were 4 bases for V and 2 bases for J; bases not matched to a gene: 5. Germline lookup yields CDR1 SEHNR and CDR2 FQNEAQ (reference sequence). The CDR3 has 15 amino acids. This CDR3 is CASSSGTAGNQPQHF. The CDR3 DNA follows: TGTGCCAGCAGCTCCGGGACAGCAGGCAATCAGCCCCAGCATTTT.

The sample holds a few counts of this clone. The chain links TRBV14 to TRBJ1-6; D is undetermined. The germline V gene has CDR1 SGHDN and CDR2 FVKESK. The CDR3 has 14 amino acids. V lost 4 bases and J lost 10, with 14 bases in between. The CDR3 DNA reads as TGTGCCAGCAGCCTCGGTTCGACGACATCACCCCTCCACTTT. It specifies CASSLGSTTSPLHF.

This sequence joins TRBV19 and TRBJ2-7; 13 nucleotides match TRBD2. The CDR3 consists of 14 residues. V lost 6 bases, J lost 5 bases, and 4 bases stayed unmatched. From germline, CDR1 is LNHDA and CDR2 SQIVND (reference sequence). The DNA of the CDR3 is TGTGCCAGTAGCCGGACTAGCGGGAGCCACGAGCAGTACTTC. Its protein is CASSRTSGSHEQYF.

The CDR3: CASSNPQETQYF. In DNA, the CDR3 is TGCGCCAGCAGCAACCCTCAAGAGACCCAGTACTTC. The genes are TRBV5-1 and TRBJ2-5; D is unresolved. Trimming removed 4 bases from V and 2 bases from J, with 6 bases in between. Germline V gene lookup returns CDR1 SGHRS and CDR2 YFSETQ. There are 12 residues in the CDR3. The full variable domain, its missing parts supplied by reference TRBV5-1 and TRBJ2-5, is KAGVTQTPRYLIKTRGQQVTLSCSPISGHRSVSWYQQTPGQGLQFLFEYFSETQRNKGNFPGRFSGRQFSNSRSEMNVSTLELGDSALYLCASSNPQETQYFGPGTRLLVL.